This TCR beta chain was found in a study of cytomegalovirus exposure and HLA in healthy donors. In the case of this clone: Its antigen is currently unknown.

The CDR3 is 15 amino acids. CDR1 SGHTA and CDR2 FQGNSA come from the germline V gene. Trimming cost V 5 bases and J 2 bases, with 16 bases left between them. PCR was performed using 60 Vbeta and 13 Jbeta primers. TCRdb's copy holds only in-frame clones and misses some; the assay was immunoSEQ multiplex PCR. The table lists approximately 210,000 clones, more than 60% of them singletons. Study findings and constraints: In a later analysis, HLA-associated beta chains showed higher expansion and lower generation probabilities than comparable chains.

This sequence originates from a woman aged 25-40 years in good health and CMV-seropositive. The V call is TRBV7-2, the J call TRBJ2-7; perhaps TRBD2 as D (5 bases). What was sequenced was PBMCs. The CDR3 DNA sequence: TGTGCCAGCAGCCCTGTCCGGGGTCGCGCCTACGAGCAGTACTTC. This gives the protein CASSPVRGRAYEQYF. The complete variable domain, with remaining parts taken from reference TRBV7-2 and TRBJ2-7, reads GAGVSQSPSNKVTEKGKDVELRCDPISGHTALYWYRQSLGQGLEFLIYFQGNSAPDKSGLPSDRFSAERTGGSVSTLTIQRTQQEDSAVYLCASSPVRGRAYEQYFGPGTRLTVT.